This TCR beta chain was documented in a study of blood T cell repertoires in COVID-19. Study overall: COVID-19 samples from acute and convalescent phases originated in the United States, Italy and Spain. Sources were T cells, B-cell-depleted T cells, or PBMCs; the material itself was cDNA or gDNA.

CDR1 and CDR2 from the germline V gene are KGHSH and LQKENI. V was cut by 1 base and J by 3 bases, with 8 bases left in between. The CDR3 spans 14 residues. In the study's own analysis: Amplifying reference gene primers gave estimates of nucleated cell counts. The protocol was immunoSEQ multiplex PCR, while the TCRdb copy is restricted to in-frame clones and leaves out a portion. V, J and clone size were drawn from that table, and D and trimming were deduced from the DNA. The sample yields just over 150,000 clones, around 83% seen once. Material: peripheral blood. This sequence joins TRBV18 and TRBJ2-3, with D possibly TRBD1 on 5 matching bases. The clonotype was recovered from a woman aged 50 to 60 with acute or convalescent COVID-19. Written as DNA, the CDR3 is TGTGCCAGCTCACCACGTCAGGGTACAGATACGCAGTATTTT. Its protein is CASSPRQGTDTQYF.